The 27 T cell receptor beta chains below come from one sample, sequenced in a study of patients and donors after allogeneic stem cell transplantation. MiXCR, applied by TCRdb to the RT-PCR reads, yields one record per CDR3 protein. This table holds roughly 940,000 distinct CDR3 sequences, about a sixth found once. The source material was blood, either unsorted or a sorted T cell fraction (not recorded which). The receptors were sampled from a human donor who was either an allogeneic HSCT recipient or a stem cell or donor lymphocyte infusion donor (not recorded which). It is not recorded whose cells these are; they may come from a transplant donor.

The rearrangement uses TRBV5-1 and TRBJ2-7; D assignment may be TRBD1 or TRBD2 (5 bases each). The CDR3 sequence is 14 residues long. The germline CDR1 and CDR2 sequences are SGHRS and YFSETQ. Between the trimmed V and J ends, which lost 5 bases and 7 bases, there was a span of 19 bases. The CDR3 protein is CASSSGTDRWEQYF. The CDR3 DNA sequence: TGCGCCAGCAGTTCCGGGACGGACCGTTGGGAGCAGTACTTC.

The chain has TRBV5-1 and TRBJ2-1; 11 bases line up with TRBD1. Germline lookup yields CDR1 SGHRS and CDR2 YFSETQ. The CDR3 is made up of 15 amino acids. J gave up 7 bases and V 3 bases, and 6 bases lay outside the gene matches. CDR3 loop: CASSWTGGPSNEQFF. CDR3 DNA: TGCGCCAGCAGCTGGACAGGGGGCCCTTCGAATGAGCAGTTCTTC. The full variable domain, in which reference TRBV5-1 and TRBJ2-1 provide the parts outside the CDR3, is KAGVTQTPRYLIKTRGQQVTLSCSPISGHRSVSWYQQTPGQGLQFLFEYFSETQRNKGNFPGRFSGRQFSNSRSEMNVSTLELGDSALYLCASSWTGGPSNEQFFGPGTRLTVL.

The chain uses TRBV11-3 and TRBJ1-6, with TRBD1 identical over 12 bases. This CDR3 comprises 15 residues. Unmatched junction bases numbered 6, after V lost 6 bases and J lost 9 bases. The germline V gene has CDR1 SGHNT and CDR2 YENEEA. CDR3 loop: CASRGTGGRSSPLHF. CDR3 coding DNA: TGTGCCAGCAGGGGGACAGGGGGCCGTTCTTCACCCCTCCACTTT.

This clonotype was seen a handful of times. The rearrangement links TRBV5-1 to TRBJ2-3; weak D call: TRBD2 (5 bases). Germline V lookup: CDR1 SGHRS, CDR2 YFSETQ. This CDR3 region has 14 residues. V was shortened by 6 bases and J by 4 bases, with 15 bases between the two germline ends. CDR3 protein: CASTPGRVADTQYF. The CDR3 DNA is TGCGCCAGCACCCCCGGGCGGGTGGCAGATACGCAGTATTTT.

The gene calls are TRBV7-8 and TRBJ2-7; D perhaps matches TRBD2 (5 bases). The germline CDR1 and CDR2 sequences are SGHVS and FQNEAQ. V was trimmed by 5 bases and J by 6 bases, leaving 23 bases between them. The CDR3 contains 16 residues. CDR3 amino acids: CASSHDYRLAEGEQYF. The CDR3 region has the DNA TGTGCCAGCAGCCACGACTACCGGCTGGCAGAGGGCGAGCAGTACTTC. Full variable domain (missing parts from reference TRBV7-8 and TRBJ2-7): GAGVSQSPRYKVAKRGQDVALRCDPISGHVSLFWYQQALGQGPEFLTYFQNEAQLDKSGLPSDRFFAERPEGSVSTLKIQRTQQEDSAVYLCASSHDYRLAEGEQYFGPGTRLTVT.

This chain connects TRBV28 to TRBJ2-7, with D unclear. The CDR3 extends over 15 amino acids. In germline, CDR1 is MDHEN, CDR2 SYDVKM. With 4 bases removed from V and 0 bases from J, the gap between germline ends came to 13 bases. DNA of the CDR3: TGTGCCAGCAGTTCCTCCCCAGGTTTCTCCTACGAGCAGTACTTC. This sequence encodes CASSSSPGFSYEQYF.

This clonotype was seen more than once but under ten times. The chain combines TRBV6-2 or TRBV6-3 with TRBJ2-1; tentatively, D is TRBD1 (6 bases). The CDR3 extends over 18 amino acids. Germline V CDR1 and CDR2: MNHEY, SVGEGT. Trimming left V 4 bases short and J 0 bases short, with 19 bases between. The CDR3 region is CASSSVPPGTSSYNEQFF. CDR3 bases: TGTGCCAGCAGTTCCGTCCCACCCGGGACAAGCTCCTACAATGAGCAGTTCTTC.

The chain uses TRBV7-8 and TRBJ2-5; no reliable D call. The CDR3 is 14 amino acids. The germline gives CDR1 SGHVS, CDR2 FQNEAQ. V lost 6 bases and J lost 3, with 14 bases in between. For the CDR3, the DNA is TGTGCCAGCAGAGATGTGGGGAACAAAGAGACCCAGTACTTC. Protein product: CASRDVGNKETQYF.

The chain recombines TRBV7-3 with TRBJ2-2, with a tentative D call TRBD2 (6 bases). There are 14 residues in the CDR3. Trimming stripped 4 bases from V and 6 bases from J, with 12 bases between. The germline gives CDR1 SGHTA, CDR2 FQGTGA. In nucleotides, the CDR3 is TGTGCCAGCAGCTCCACTAGCATGGCCGGGGAGCTGTTTTTT. It yields the protein CASSSTSMAGELFF.

This clonotype has only a few counts. V usage is TRBV5-6 and J usage is TRBJ1-3, with D unclear. There are 16 residues in the CDR3. Between the trimmed V and J ends, which lost 0 bases and 0 bases, there was a span of 10 bases. Germline V gene lookup returns CDR1 SGHDT and CDR2 YYEEEE. The CDR3 DNA reads as TGTGCCAGCAGCTTGGTTTCCAAGAACTCTGGAAACACCATATATTTT. This translates into CASSLVSKNSGNTIYF.

This clonotype was observed a few times. The V call is TRBV6-1, the J call TRBJ2-5; TRBD2 is a possible D gene (6 bases). CDR3 length: 12 amino acids. Germline assignment: CDR1 MNHNS and CDR2 SASEGT. Trimming removed 11 bases at V and 1 base at J, with 11 bases between. DNA of the CDR3: TGTGCCGGGAGGACTACCCAAGAGACCCAGTACTTC. Protein: CAGRTTQETQYF.

The table lists this clonotype with a few counts. The rearrangement links TRBV3-1 to TRBJ2-1; the D gene is possibly TRBD1 (7 bases). With 6 bases removed from V and 4 bases from J, the gap between germline ends came to 16 bases. Germline V gives CDR1 LGHDT, CDR2 YNNKEL (reference sequence). There are 15 residues in the CDR3. CDR3 nucleotides: TGTGCCAGCAGTTACTGGCAGGGGGGTTACAATGAGCAGTTCTTC. It codes for CASSYWQGGYNEQFF.

This clonotype was recorded a few times. The rearrangement joins TRBV5-6 to TRBJ1-2; 8 nucleotides agree with TRBD1. The CDR3 totals 14 residues. Germline V gene data show CDR1 as SGHDT and CDR2 as YYEEEE. Unmatched junction bases numbered 11, after V lost 5 bases and J lost 8 bases. The CDR3 sequence: CASRKTGASWGYTF. CDR3 coding DNA: TGTGCCAGCAGAAAGACAGGGGCCTCCTGGGGCTACACCTTC. Full variable domain (remainder filled in from reference TRBV5-6 and TRBJ1-2): DAGVTQSPTHLIKTRGQQVTLRCSPKSGHDTVSWYQQALGQGPQFIFQYYEEEERQRGNFPDRFSGHQFPNYSSELNVNALLLGDSALYLCASRKTGASWGYTFGSGTRLTVV.

The V call is TRBV20-1, the J call TRBJ2-5; the D is unclear. The CDR3 totals 15 residues. V gave up 6 bases and J gave up 2 bases, with 19 bases separating them. The germline V gene has CDR1 DFQATT and CDR2 SNEGSKA (reference sequence). CDR3 in amino acids: CSATPRFRLQETQYF. In DNA, the CDR3 is TGCAGTGCCACGCCAAGGTTCAGGCTACAAGAGACCCAGTACTTC.

The table lists this clonotype with a few counts. V gene TRBV7-9 combines with J gene TRBJ2-3, with 7 bases identical to TRBD1. V lost 5 bases to trimming and J lost 2 bases; unmatched junction nucleotides: 13. The CDR3 extends over 17 amino acids. From germline, CDR1 is SEHNR and CDR2 FQNEAQ (reference sequence). The CDR3 region has the DNA TGTGCCAGCAGCCCCCCAATTGGGACAGCCATCACAGATACGCAGTATTTT. Its translation is CASSPPIGTAITDTQYF.

This rearrangement joins TRBV7-2 to TRBJ2-5, with TRBD2 matching 9 bases. Germline lookup yields CDR1 SGHTA and CDR2 FQGNSA. This CDR3 is 16 amino acids long. Trimming at V came to 2 bases and at J to 1 base, leaving 5 bases not matched to a gene. For the CDR3, the DNA is TGTGCCAGCAGCTTATGGCGGGGGGGATTCCAAGAGACCCAGTACTTC. Translation: CASSLWRGGFQETQYF.

This clonotype was seen a handful of times. CDR3 coding DNA: TGTGCCAGCAGCCAAGGTCGGGATAATTCACCCCTCCACTTT. Protein product: CASSQGRDNSPLHF. The chain is built from TRBV4-2 and TRBJ1-6; D is ambiguous. V was trimmed by 1 base and J by 5 bases, leaving 6 bases between them. Germline CDR1 is LGHNA and CDR2 is YNFKEQ. The CDR3 length is 14 residues.

On this clonotype: The final CDR3 position lacks the conserved phenylalanine or tryptophan, pointing to a likely read error. The chain joins TRBV6-5 to TRBJ1-1; perhaps TRBD1 as D (6 bases). The CDR3 runs to 14 residues. The ends were cut back, 2 bases at V and 5 bases at J, with 12 bases in the middle. Germline loops: CDR1 MNHEY, CDR2 SVGAGI. This chain's CDR3 is CASSYQGIVTEAFL. The CDR3 bases are TGTGCCAGCAGTTACCAGGGGATAGTGACTGAAGCTTTCCTT.

The chain joins TRBV9 to TRBJ1-6; D is uncertain. The length of the CDR3 is 14 residues. Trimming took off 0 bases at V and 10 bases at J, with 11 bases between the two ends. Per the germline V gene, CDR1 is SGDLS and CDR2 is YYNGEE. CDR3 DNA: TGTGCCAGCAGCGTAGAAGGGATAGGGTCACCCCTCCACTTT. Residues: CASSVEGIGSPLHF.

The chain combines TRBV9 with TRBJ2-7, with no clear D. CDR3 length: 14 amino acids. Trimming cost V 0 bases and J 0 bases, with 7 bases left between them. Germline V lookup: CDR1 SGDLS, CDR2 YYNGEE. CDR3 DNA: TGTGCCAGCAGCGTAGACGATAGCTCCTACGAGCAGTACTTC. This sequence encodes CASSVDDSSYEQYF.

This clonotype was observed a few times. The chain recombines TRBV28 with TRBJ2-1; TRBD1 agrees at 9 bases. Trimming at V came to 5 bases and at J to 7 bases, leaving 9 bases not matched to a gene. Germline V gene sequence: CDR1 MDHEN, CDR2 SYDVKM. The CDR3 spans 15 residues. In DNA form, the CDR3 reads TGTGCCAGCAGTCCCCCGCGACAGGGGGGGAATGAGCAGTTCTTC. Translation gives CASSPPRQGGNEQFF.

V gene TRBV5-1 combines with J gene TRBJ2-3; D possibly corresponds to TRBD2 (5 bases). V shed 4 bases and J shed 4 bases, with 13 bases lying between them. The CDR3 totals 14 residues. Germline lookup yields CDR1 SGHRS and CDR2 YFSETQ. The CDR3: CASSRTGVSDTQYF. CDR3 nucleotide sequence: TGCGCCAGCAGCAGGACCGGGGTTTCAGATACGCAGTATTTT.

The chain combines TRBV2 with TRBJ2-7, with D unclear. V was cut by 11 bases and J by 3 bases, with 11 bases left in between. This CDR3 region has 11 residues. CDR1 and CDR2 from the germline V gene are SNHLY and FYNNEI. The CDR3: CAGMERYEQYF. In nucleotides, the CDR3 is TGTGCCGGCATGGAGCGCTACGAGCAGTACTTC.

This clonotype has a single count. The chain uses TRBV2 and TRBJ1-1, with 8 bases that match TRBD1. J was trimmed by 9 bases and V by 2 bases; bases with no gene match: 11. CDR3 length: 15 amino acids. Germline V CDR1 and CDR2: SNHLY, FYNNEI. CDR3 nucleotide sequence: TGTGCCAGCAGTGAACTCGGCAGGGGGCTAGGTAAAGCTTTCTTT. Encoded protein: CASSELGRGLGKAFF.

This clonotype was detected only a few times. The chain combines TRBV10-2 with TRBJ2-7, with a tentative D call TRBD2 (6 bases). The CDR3 spans 13 residues. CDR1 is WSHSY and CDR2 is SAAADI in the germline V gene. V lost 8 bases to trimming and J lost 0 bases, with 11 bases between them. CDR3 sequence reads: CASRDLSSYEQYF. CDR3 coding DNA: TGCGCCAGCCGGGACTTAAGCTCCTACGAGCAGTACTTC.

This clonotype was seen many times. The V and J genes are TRBV12-3 or TRBV12-4 and TRBJ2-7; 10 nucleotides match TRBD1. The junction had 2 bases not matched to a gene; V was cut back by 5 bases and J by 1 base. The CDR3 length is 14 residues. The chain's CDR3 is CASSMGQGSYEQYF. CDR3 nucleotide sequence: TGTGCCAGCAGTATGGGACAGGGGTCCTACGAGCAGTACTTC.

The table lists this clonotype with a few counts. This chain joins TRBV6-5 and TRBJ1-4; D is unclear. The length of the CDR3 is 16 residues. V shed 0 bases and J shed 4 bases, with 12 bases lying between them. Germline V gene data show CDR1 as MNHEY and CDR2 as SVGAGI. CDR3 sequence reads: CASSYSTAGFNEKLFF. The CDR3 DNA reads as TGTGCCAGCAGTTACTCCACCGCAGGATTTAATGAAAAACTGTTTTTT.